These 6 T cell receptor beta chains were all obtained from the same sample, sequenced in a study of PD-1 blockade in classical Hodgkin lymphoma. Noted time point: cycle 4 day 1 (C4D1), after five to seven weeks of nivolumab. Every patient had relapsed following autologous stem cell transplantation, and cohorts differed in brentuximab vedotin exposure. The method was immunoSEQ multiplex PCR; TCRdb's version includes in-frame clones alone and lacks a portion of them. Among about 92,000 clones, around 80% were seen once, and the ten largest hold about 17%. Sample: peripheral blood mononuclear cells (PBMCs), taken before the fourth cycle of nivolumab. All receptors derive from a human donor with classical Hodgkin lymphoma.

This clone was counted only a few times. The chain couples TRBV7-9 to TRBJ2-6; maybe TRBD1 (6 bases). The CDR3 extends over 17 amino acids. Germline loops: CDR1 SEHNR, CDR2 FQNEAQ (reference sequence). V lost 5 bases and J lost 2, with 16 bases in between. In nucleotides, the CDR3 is TGTGCCAGCAGCGCCACAGGGCTGAGAGCTGGGGCCAACGTCCTGACTTTC. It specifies CASSATGLRAGANVLTF.

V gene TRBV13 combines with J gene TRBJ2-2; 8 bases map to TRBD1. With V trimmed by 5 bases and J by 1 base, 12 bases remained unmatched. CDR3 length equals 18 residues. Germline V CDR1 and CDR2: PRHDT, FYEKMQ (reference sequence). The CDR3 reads CASSRMLPGTGNTGELFF. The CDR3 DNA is TGTGCCAGCAGCCGCATGCTACCTGGGACAGGGAACACCGGGGAGCTGTTTTTT.

The CDR3 loop reads CASSLTGVGGANVLTF. DNA for the CDR3: TGTGCCAGCAGTTTAACAGGGGTTGGCGGGGCCAACGTCCTGACTTTC. The rearrangement joins TRBV27 to TRBJ2-6; 7 nucleotides align to TRBD1. J was trimmed by 4 bases and V by 2 bases; bases with no gene match: 5. Germline CDR1 is MNHEY and CDR2 is SMNVEV (reference sequence). The CDR3 totals 16 residues.

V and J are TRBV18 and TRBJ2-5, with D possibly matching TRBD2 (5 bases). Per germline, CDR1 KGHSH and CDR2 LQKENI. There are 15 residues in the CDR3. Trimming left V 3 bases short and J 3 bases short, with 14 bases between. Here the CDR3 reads CASSPGSAGEETQYF. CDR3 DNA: TGTGCCAGCTCACCTGGGTCGGCGGGTGAAGAGACCCAGTACTTC.

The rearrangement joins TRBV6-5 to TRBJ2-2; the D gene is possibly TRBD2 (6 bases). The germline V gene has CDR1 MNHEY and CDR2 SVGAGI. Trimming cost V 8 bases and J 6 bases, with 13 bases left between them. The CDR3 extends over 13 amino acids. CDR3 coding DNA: TGTGCCAGCTCCTTGGGGGGACCCGGGGAGCTGTTTTTT. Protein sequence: CASSLGGPGELFF.

For the CDR3, the DNA is TGTGCCAGCAGACGGGACCCTGGAAACACCGGGGAGCTGTTTTTT. Protein: CASRRDPGNTGELFF. V usage is TRBV5-4 and J usage is TRBJ2-2, with D tentatively TRBD1 or TRBD2 (5 bases each). Deletions cut 5 bases from V and 2 bases from J, with 13 bases between. The germline V gene has CDR1 SGHNT and CDR2 YYREEE (reference sequence). The length of the CDR3 is 15 residues. Filled out from reference TRBV5-4 and TRBJ2-2, the complete variable domain reads ETGVTQSPTHLIKTRGQQVTLRCSSQSGHNTVSWYQQALGQGPQFIFQYYREEENGRGNFPPRFSGLQFPNYSSELNVNALELDDSALYLCASRRDPGNTGELFFGEGSRLTVL.